Listed below are T cell receptor beta chains from one sample, sequenced in a study of pediatric ulcerative colitis. Sequencing used immunoSEQ multiplex PCR; TCRdb keeps in-frame clones, though not all of them. The data hold roughly 37,000 clones, with roughly 83% observed a single time. The sample taken for sequencing was blood. The source is a girl between 5 and 17 years old with moderate ulcerative colitis. Each CDR3 is given with its conserved first and last residue. A D gene is named only where the DNA matches it firmly. Expanded clones are given a class, and other clones once, few, many or no size at all.

d_call	v_call	cdr3_length	clone_size	j_call	cdr3_aa	cdr3_nt
NA	TRBV6-1	13	few	TRBJ1-1	CASSGRQNTEAFF	TGTGCCAGCAGTGGGAGGCAGAACACTGAAGCTTTCTTT
NA	TRBV28	14	NA	TRBJ2-2	CASSFPPINRELFF	TGTGCCAGCAGTTTCCCCCCGATTAACAGGGAGCTGTTTTTT
TRBD2	TRBV25-1	15	NA	TRBJ2-5	CASSALAGRGETQYF	TGTGCCAGCAGTGCTTTAGCGGGGAGAGGGGAGACCCAGTACTTC
NA	TRBV6-1	14	NA	TRBJ1-5	CASSDGQGYQPQHF	TGTGCCAGCAGTGATGGGCAGGGGTATCAGCCCCAGCATTTT
NA	TRBV7-9	16	once	TRBJ2-5	CASNHQPGGRQETQYF	TGTGCCAGCAACCACCAGCCGGGGGGCCGCCAAGAGACCCAGTACTTC
NA	TRBV20-1	11	NA	TRBJ1-1	CSAQQNTEAFF	TGCAGTGCCCAACAGAACACTGAAGCTTTCTTT
TRBD2	TRBV4-2	16	NA	TRBJ2-2	CASSQGASGYTGELFF	TGTGCCAGCAGCCAAGGGGCTAGCGGGTACACCGGGGAGCTGTTTTTT
NA	TRBV19	13	once	TRBJ2-7	CASSTPPGYEQYF	TGTGCCAGTAGTACCCCCCCGGGCTACGAGCAGTACTTC
NA	TRBV29-1	11	NA	TRBJ2-7	CSVDDSGRKYF	TGCAGCGTTGACGACAGCGGTCGAAAGTACTTC
TRBD1	TRBV28	19	NA	TRBJ1-1	CASSSQTIRQGAINTEAFF	TGTGCCAGCAGTTCCCAGACCATCCGACAGGGGGCAATTAACACTGAAGCTTTCTTT
NA	TRBV27	11	NA	TRBJ1-1	CASSLSGEAFF	TGTGCCAGCAGTTTATCAGGTGAAGCTTTCTTT
NA	TRBV18	15	NA	TRBJ1-3	CASSPGSSSGNTIYF	TGTGCCAGCTCACCGGGCAGCTCCTCTGGAAACACCATATATTTT
NA	TRBV11-2	17	NA	TRBJ2-1	CASSSLTGGNSYNEQFF	TGTGCCAGCAGCTCCCTTACAGGTGGGAACTCCTACAATGAGCAGTTCTTC
TRBD2	TRBV15	16	NA	TRBJ2-1	CATSRGPAGENNEQFF	TGTGCCACCAGCAGAGGTCCAGCGGGAGAAAACAATGAGCAGTTCTTC
NA	TRBV4-1	16	NA	TRBJ1-2	CASSQQTQGERYGYTF	TGCGCCAGCAGCCAACAAACCCAGGGTGAACGCTATGGCTACACCTTC
TRBD1	TRBV18	15	NA	TRBJ2-1	CASSPLDRSSREQFF	TGTGCCAGCTCACCACTGGACAGGTCTTCCCGTGAGCAGTTCTTC
NA	TRBV7-8	14	NA	TRBJ1-2	CASSHDGTNYGYTF	TGTGCCAGCAGCCATGACGGAACTAACTATGGCTACACCTTC
NA	TRBV5-1	15	NA	TRBJ1-4	CASSLVAQHNEKLFF	TGCGCCAGCAGCTTGGTGGCTCAGCATAATGAAAAACTGTTTTTT
NA	TRBV6-6	13	NA	TRBJ1-1	CASNDPAGTEAFF	TGTGCCAGCAATGATCCGGCGGGCACTGAAGCTTTCTTT
TRBD2	TRBV19	14	NA	TRBJ2-1	CASSIVGLAGEQFF	TGTGCCAGTAGTATAGTCGGCCTAGCGGGCGAGCAGTTCTTC
TRBD2	TRBV6-1	15	NA	TRBJ2-1	CASGTGTSGGDEQFF	TGTGCCAGCGGTACTGGGACTAGTGGTGGCGATGAGCAGTTCTTC
TRBD1	TRBV6-5	13	once	TRBJ2-3	CASRQGTTDTQYF	TGTGCCAGCCGACAGGGCACCACAGATACGCAGTATTTT
NA	TRBV14	11	NA	TRBJ2-5	CASSQRGTQYF	TGTGCCAGCAGCCAAAGAGGGACCCAGTACTTC
NA	TRBV4-2	18	NA	TRBJ2-2	CASSQVDGRVTFTGELFF	TGTGCCAGCAGCCAAGTCGACGGCCGGGTTACATTCACCGGGGAGCTGTTTTTT
TRBD1	TRBV9	14	NA	TRBJ2-7	CASSEVGTGSEQYF	TGTGCCAGCAGCGAGGTGGGGACAGGGAGTGAGCAGTACTTC
TRBD1	TRBV5-1	13	NA	TRBJ2-7	CASSSTGDYEQYF	TGCGCCAGCAGCTCAACAGGGGACTACGAGCAGTACTTC
NA	TRBV7-8	16	few	TRBJ1-5	CASSQLGDYSNQPQHF	TGTGCCAGCAGCCAATTAGGAGATTATAGCAATCAGCCCCAGCATTTT
TRBD2	TRBV28	14	NA	TRBJ2-1	CASKTGGNYNEQFF	TGTGCCAGCAAGACGGGGGGGAACTACAATGAGCAGTTCTTC
TRBD1	TRBV11-1	17	once	TRBJ2-7	CASSLGVWDRGAHEQYF	TGTGCCAGCAGCTTAGGAGTATGGGACAGGGGAGCCCACGAGCAGTACTTC
NA	TRBV6-5	14	NA	TRBJ1-2	CASSYPGHIYGYTF	TGTGCCAGCAGTTACCCGGGACATATCTATGGCTACACCTTC
NA	TRBV4-1	14	NA	TRBJ2-7	CASSQGGYYSEQYF	TGCGCCAGCAGCCAAGGGGGTTACTACTCCGAGCAGTACTTC
NA	TRBV19	15	NA	TRBJ2-7	CASSMIMLSSYEQYF	TGTGCCAGTAGTATGATCATGTTGAGCTCCTACGAGCAGTACTTC
NA	TRBV18	14	NA	TRBJ1-1	CASSPTQGGTEAFF	TGTGCCAGCTCACCTACACAGGGAGGGACTGAAGCTTTCTTT
TRBD1	TRBV30	16	few	TRBJ1-5	CAWSPGGHLGNQPQHF	TGTGCCTGGAGCCCAGGGGGACACCTCGGGAATCAGCCCCAGCATTTT
NA	TRBV2	15	NA	TRBJ2-2	CASSENTANTGELFF	TGTGCCAGCAGTGAAAATACAGCGAACACCGGGGAGCTGTTTTTT
TRBD2	TRBV28	19	NA	TRBJ2-7	CASSLVRPGLAVRPGEQYF	TGTGCCAGCAGTTTAGTTCGCCCAGGACTAGCTGTTCGCCCTGGTGAGCAGTACTTC
TRBD2	TRBV4-1	18	NA	TRBJ2-1	CASSQDEVAGLIYNEQFF	TGCGCCAGCAGCCAAGATGAGGTAGCGGGCCTGATCTACAATGAGCAGTTCTTC
NA	TRBV12-5	15	NA	TRBJ1-5	CASGLVDISNQPQHF	TGTGCTAGTGGTTTGGTGGACATTAGCAATCAGCCCCAGCATTTT
NA	TRBV10-1	12	few	TRBJ1-2	CASSADSYGYTF	TGCGCCAGCAGTGCAGACAGCTATGGCTACACCTTC
NA	TRBV18	13	NA	TRBJ1-2	CASSPSRSGGYTF	TGTGCCAGCTCACCGTCAAGGTCTGGTGGCTACACCTTC
NA	TRBV5-1	15	NA	TRBJ1-1	CASSPTTAMNTEAFF	TGCGCCAGCAGCCCGACGACAGCTATGAACACTGAAGCTTTCTTT
NA	TRBV9	16	NA	TRBJ1-6	CASSVGGGHSRSPLHF	TGTGCCAGCAGCGTAGGGGGGGGTCACTCAAGGTCACCCCTCCACTTT
TRBD2	TRBV9	16	once	TRBJ2-1	CASSVGGRGPYNEQFF	TGTGCCAGCAGCGTAGGTGGGAGGGGACCCTACAATGAGCAGTTCTTC